The 31 T cell receptor beta chains listed next were all sequenced from one sample in a study of blood T cells in healthy people across ages. Primed by a sample-barcoded 5' primer and a J-beta primer mix, a second PCR proceeded for about 6 to 11 cycles. TCRdb re-derived calls from the 5' RACE reads in MiXCR, one entry per CDR3 protein. The top ten clones hold around 23% of a sample with fewer than 2,000,000 distinct CDR3 sequences, approximately 40% of them seen once. The sequenced material came from blood. These receptors all stem from a human donor in good health.

This rearrangement joins TRBV7-8 to TRBJ2-4; D gene uncertain. The CDR3 runs 11 residues. Looked up from germline, CDR1 is SGHVS and CDR2 is FQNEAQ. V was trimmed by 1 base and J by 9 bases, leaving 4 bases between them. CDR3 sequence reads: CASSLVSIQYF. The CDR3 DNA reads as TGTGCCAGCAGCTTAGTGAGCATTCAGTACTTC.

CDR3 coding DNA: TGTGCCAGCAGCTTGCGGACAGAAAACATTCAGTACTTC. Its translation: CASSLRTENIQYF. The rearrangement links TRBV7-9 to TRBJ2-4; a possible D gene is TRBD1 (6 bases). The CDR3 has 13 residues. Looked up from germline, CDR1 is SEHNR and CDR2 is FQNEAQ (reference sequence). Trimming removed 3 bases from V and 5 bases from J, with 8 bases in between.

This clonotype was counted only a few times. This chain links TRBV28 with TRBJ1-2; 9 bases align to TRBD1. Germline V gives CDR1 MDHEN, CDR2 SYDVKM. J gave up 5 bases and V 3 bases, and 4 bases lay outside the gene matches. The CDR3 runs 14 residues. In nucleotides, the CDR3 is TGTGCCAGCAGTTTCTTGGACAGGGGATATGGCTACACCTTC. It codes for CASSFLDRGYGYTF.

The genes are TRBV4-2 and TRBJ2-5; 7 nucleotides agree with TRBD2. The germline V gene encodes CDR1 LGHNA and CDR2 YNFKEQ. The CDR3 sequence is 16 residues long. V shed 4 bases and J 4 bases; nucleotides not matched to a gene: 12. Here the CDR3 reads CASSPLHGGSGETQYF. The CDR3 coding sequence is TGTGCCAGCAGCCCCCTTCACGGGGGGTCGGGAGAGACCCAGTACTTC.

The sample holds a few counts of this clonotype. V and J are TRBV5-5 and TRBJ1-2; TRBD1 matches 12 bases. This CDR3 region has 15 residues. Trimming cost V 3 bases and J 8 bases; bases outside gene matches: 8. Germline V gene data show CDR1 as SGHKS and CDR2 as YYEKEE (reference sequence). Here the CDR3 DNA reads TGTGCCAGCAGCTCAGGGGGGACAGGGGGCGAGGGCTACACCTTC. It translates to CASSSGGTGGEGYTF.

This chain links TRBV6-1 with TRBJ1-1; TRBD1 might be the D (5 bases). This CDR3 contains 16 residues. Trimming shortened V by 4 bases and J by 5 bases, and 20 bases separated the two germline ends. Germline CDR1 MNHNS, CDR2 SASEGT. As DNA, the CDR3 is TGTGCCAGCAGTGGACAGCCAGGCAGCTCAAATACTGAAGCTTTCTTT. It codes for CASSGQPGSSNTEAFF.

This chain connects TRBV9 to TRBJ2-1, with 8 nucleotides matching TRBD2. V lost 0 bases and J lost 6; bases outside the gene matches: 5. The CDR3 covers 15 residues. CDR1 and CDR2 (germline): SGDLS, YYNGEE. CDR3 residues: CASSVVPGGPNEQFF. The CDR3 DNA reads TGTGCCAGCAGCGTAGTACCGGGGGGGCCCAATGAGCAGTTCTTC. Using reference TRBV9 and TRBJ2-1 for the parts outside the CDR3, the full variable domain is DSGVTQTPKHLITATGQRVTLRCSPRSGDLSVYWYQQSLDQGLQFLIQYYNGEERAKGNILERFSAQQFPDLHSELNLSSLELGDSALYFCASSVVPGGPNEQFFGPGTRLTVL.

The CDR3 DNA sequence: TGTGCCTCGATTGGACAGGGAGCTTATGGCTACACCTTC. The encoded protein is CASIGQGAYGYTF. This sequence joins TRBV28 and TRBJ1-2; 8 bases are a match to TRBD1. The CDR3 consists of 13 residues. J was trimmed by 5 bases and V by 11 bases; bases with no gene match: 10. Germline values: CDR1 MDHEN, CDR2 SYDVKM.

The chain couples TRBV6-1 to TRBJ2-7, with 7 bases fitting TRBD1. Germline CDR1 MNHNS, CDR2 SASEGT. With V trimmed by 6 bases and J by 3 bases, 5 bases remained unmatched. The CDR3 covers 13 residues. The CDR3 DNA is TGTGCCAGCAGACGCTGGGACAGCTACGAGCAGTACTTC. Translating it yields CASRRWDSYEQYF.

This chain's CDR3 is CASSLVPMTSSYNEQFF. The CDR3 nucleotides are TGTGCCAGCAGCTTAGTCCCCATGACGAGCTCCTACAATGAGCAGTTCTTC. The chain is built from TRBV7-2 and TRBJ2-1; D gene ambiguous. The ends were cut back, 1 base at V and 0 bases at J, with 13 bases in the middle. This CDR3 has 17 residues. The germline V gene encodes CDR1 SGHTA and CDR2 FQGNSA.

The chain is built from TRBV6-2 or TRBV6-3 and TRBJ2-1; possible D gene TRBD1, 5 bases. CDR1 and CDR2 from the germline V gene are MNHEY and SVGEGT. The length of the CDR3 is 14 residues. V was clipped by 4 bases and J by 8 bases, with 15 bases between them. The CDR3 DNA follows: TGTGCCAGCAGTTTACGGACACCTGGGGATGAGCAGTTCTTC. Translation: CASSLRTPGDEQFF.

The chain carries TRBV13 and TRBJ2-5, with D possibly matching TRBD1 (5 bases). This CDR3 has 15 residues. The germline CDR1 and CDR2 sequences are PRHDT and FYEKMQ (reference sequence). Between the trimmed V and J ends, which lost 0 bases and 6 bases, there was a span of 14 bases. CDR3 nucleotides: TGTGCCAGCAGCTTAGGTGCGCGGTCAGGGAAGACCCAGTACTTC. Residues: CASSLGARSGKTQYF.

The chain is built from TRBV4-2 and TRBJ1-2, with 8 bases lining up with TRBD1. V shed 4 bases, J shed 8 bases, and the junction held 15 bases outside the gene matches. The CDR3 extends over 16 amino acids. CDR1 and CDR2 (germline): LGHNA, YNFKEQ. The CDR3 nucleotides are TGTGCCAGCAGCCCCCGGGGGCAGGGGGCAGCGTCCGGCTACACCTTC. Its protein is CASSPRGQGAASGYTF.

In nucleotides, the CDR3 is TGTGCCAGCAGCCAAGACCCCGTAGCACAGCCCCAGCATTTT. It yields the protein CASSQDPVAQPQHF. The rearrangement links TRBV4-2 to TRBJ1-5; D unclear. Germline V gives CDR1 LGHNA, CDR2 YNFKEQ. The CDR3 length is 14 residues. V gave up 0 bases and J gave up 7 bases, with 10 bases separating them.

This chain joins TRBV2 and TRBJ2-5, with D tentatively TRBD1 or TRBD2 (6 bases each). V was shortened by 8 bases and J by 7 bases, with 20 bases between the two germline ends. The germline V gene has CDR1 SNHLY and CDR2 FYNNEI. The CDR3 totals 14 residues. The CDR3 region has the DNA TGTGCCAGCCGGACGTACGTGGAGGGGGGGACCCAGTACTTC. The encoded protein is CASRTYVEGGTQYF.

V gene TRBV7-2 combines with J gene TRBJ1-4; TRBD1 might be the D (5 bases). Trimming shortened V by 5 bases and J by 14 bases, and 18 bases separated the two germline ends. The CDR3 contains 13 residues. The V gene's germline CDR1 is SGHTA and CDR2 FQGNSA. CDR3 sequence reads: CASSPQTESILFF. The DNA of the CDR3 is TGTGCCAGCAGCCCCCAGACAGAGTCCATCCTGTTTTTT.

The chain is built from TRBV12-3 or TRBV12-4 and TRBJ1-1; D is ambiguous. CDR3 size: 12 residues. The V end lost 3 bases, the J end lost 10 bases, and 12 bases lay between the germline ends. DNA for the CDR3: TGTGCCAGCAGTTTTTCCCCGGCAGGAGCTTTCTTT. Its protein product is CASSFSPAGAFF.

This rearrangement joins TRBV29-1 to TRBJ2-3, with a possible D match to TRBD2 (6 bases). The CDR3 has 14 amino acids. The ends were cut back, 5 bases at V and 4 bases at J, with 16 bases in the middle. Germline CDR1 and CDR2: SQVTM and ANQGSEA. CDR3 sequence: CSVRWGVLADTQYF. The CDR3 nucleotides read TGCAGCGTTCGATGGGGGGTACTGGCAGATACGCAGTATTTT.

The J gene is TRBJ2-4, the V gene TRBV3-1; D not resolved. The J call is uncertain, as TRBJ2-5 better fits the DNA end. CDR3 size: 14 residues. CDR1 LGHDT and CDR2 YNNKEL come from the germline V gene (reference sequence). DNA of the CDR3: TGTGCCAGCAGCCAAGACACCACAACAGAGACCCAGTACTTC. Translation: CASSQDTTTETQYF.

The V gene is TRBV11-3, the J gene TRBJ2-3; 11 bases line up with TRBD1. Germline V gene sequence: CDR1 SGHNT, CDR2 YENEEA. After removal of 5 bases from V and 2 bases from J, the junction contained 6 bases not matched to a gene. The CDR3 spans 16 residues. The CDR3 spells CASSKSGQGVTDTQYF. The CDR3, as DNA: TGTGCCAGCAGCAAATCGGGACAGGGGGTCACAGATACGCAGTATTTT. Using reference TRBV11-3 and TRBJ2-3 for the parts outside the CDR3, the full variable domain is EAGVVQSPRYKIIEKKQPVAFWCNPISGHNTLYWYLQNLGQGPELLIRYENEEAVDDSQLPKDRFSAERLKGVDSTLKIQPAELGDSAVYLCASSKSGQGVTDTQYFGPGTRLTVL.

This clonotype came up a few times. This sequence joins TRBV12-5 and TRBJ2-5, with D perhaps given as TRBD1 or TRBD2 (6 bases each). Germline V gene sequence: CDR1 LGHNT, CDR2 FRNRAP. V was clipped by 6 bases and J by 5 bases, with 13 bases between them. CDR3 length: 13 residues. CDR3 sequence (DNA): TGTGCTAGTGGAGCCCGGGGGCCGGAGACCCAGTACTTC. Translating gives CASGARGPETQYF. Full variable domain (remainder filled in from reference TRBV12-5 and TRBJ2-5): DARVTQTPRHKVTEMGQEVTMRCQPILGHNTVFWYRQTMMQGLELLAYFRNRAPLDDSGMPKDRFSAEMPDATLATLKIQPSEPRDSAVYFCASGARGPETQYFGPGTRLLVL.

The CDR3 coding sequence is TGTGCCAGCAGCTTATACGGGGCGGCTAGCACAGATACGCAGTATTTT. Translation gives CASSLYGAASTDTQYF. This chain uses TRBV7-8 with TRBJ2-3; either TRBD1 or TRBD2 may supply D (5 bases each). The CDR3 is 16 amino acids. V was clipped by 2 bases and J by 0 bases, with 12 bases between them. Germline V gene sequence: CDR1 SGHVS, CDR2 FQNEAQ.

This chain's CDR3 is CASSPPTSSGSRTQYF. For the CDR3, the DNA is TGTGCCAGCAGTCCTCCTACTTCAAGCGGGTCGAGGACCCAGTACTTC. The rearrangement uses TRBV6-6 and TRBJ2-5, with D possibly TRBD2 on 6 matching bases. Germline V gives CDR1 MNHNY, CDR2 SVGAGI (reference sequence). The CDR3 is made up of 16 amino acids. The V gene lost 5 bases and the J gene lost 7 bases, with 23 bases spanning the gap.

This clonotype was counted between two and nine times. The chain combines TRBV6-5 with TRBJ1-5, with D hard to call. CDR1 and CDR2 from the germline V gene are MNHEY and SVGAGI. V lost 6 bases to trimming and J lost 4 bases, with 13 bases between them. The CDR3 has 14 amino acids. CDR3 DNA sequence: TGTGCCAGCAGCCTCCGGGGAGCGAATCAGCCCCAGCATTTT. Amino acid sequence: CASSLRGANQPQHF.

The chain has TRBV7-2 and TRBJ2-1; TRBD1 is a possible D gene (5 bases). Germline V gives CDR1 SGHTA, CDR2 FQGNSA. The CDR3 extends over 12 amino acids. V gave up 7 bases and J gave up 5 bases, with 9 bases separating them. DNA of the CDR3: TGTGCCAGCACCCAAGGGGACAATGAGCAGTTCTTC. Its translation is CASTQGDNEQFF.

As regards this clonotype: The junction and the germline gene differ at one end; a read error may be behind it. The chain links TRBV5-1 to TRBJ2-5; D unresolved. The CDR3 loop spans 13 amino acids. CDR1 and CDR2 (germline): SGHRS, YFSETQ. The CDR3 bases are TGTGCCAGCAGTTTGGGGTGGGAAGAGACCCAGTACTTC. Protein: CASSLGWEETQYF.

The chain is built from TRBV20-1 and TRBJ2-5; D ambiguous. The J call may be incorrect, as the DNA end agrees better with TRBJ2-7. In germline, CDR1 is DFQATT, CDR2 SNEGSKA (reference sequence). This CDR3 contains 12 residues. The CDR3 loop reads CSAREQSGEQYF. The CDR3 nucleotides are TGCAGTGCTAGAGAGCAAAGTGGCGAGCAGTACTTC.

Comments on this clonotype: A read error may explain this, as a much larger clone is one base away. The CDR3 reads CASSHIGTGTTDYGYTF. The DNA for the CDR3 is TGTGCCAGCAGCCATATAGGGACCGGGACAACCGACTATGGCTACACCTTC. This chain connects TRBV5-6 to TRBJ1-2; a possible D gene is TRBD1 (6 bases). Trimming stripped 4 bases from V and 3 bases from J, with 22 bases between. This CDR3 comprises 17 residues. The germline V gene has CDR1 SGHDT and CDR2 YYEEEE.

V gene TRBV12-3 or TRBV12-4 combines with J gene TRBJ1-1; D is ambiguous. The CDR3 totals 13 residues. The germline V and J ends were trimmed by 3 bases and 7 bases, with 12 bases remaining between them. The CDR3, as DNA: TGTGCCAGCAGTTTTTTTTCGGCGGGTGAAGCTTTCTTT. Encoded protein: CASSFFSAGEAFF.

The CDR3 protein is CASRPDSLPYGYTF. CDR3 nucleotides: TGTGCCAGCAGGCCGGACAGCCTCCCTTATGGCTACACCTTC. V is TRBV12-3 or TRBV12-4 and J is TRBJ1-2; tentative D call: TRBD1 (6 bases). The V end lost 6 bases, the J end lost 5 bases, and 16 bases lay between the germline ends. The CDR3 has 14 amino acids.

The genes are TRBV20-1 and TRBJ2-5, with TRBD2 matching 11 bases. Germline trimming cut 0 bases from V and 5 bases from J; bases unmatched to any gene: 8. CDR1 DFQATT and CDR2 SNEGSKA come from the germline V gene (reference sequence). The CDR3 has 16 amino acids. The CDR3 DNA is TGCAGTGCTAGAGATCGGTTAGCGGGGGGGGACGAGACCCAGTACTTC. As protein: CSARDRLAGGDETQYF.